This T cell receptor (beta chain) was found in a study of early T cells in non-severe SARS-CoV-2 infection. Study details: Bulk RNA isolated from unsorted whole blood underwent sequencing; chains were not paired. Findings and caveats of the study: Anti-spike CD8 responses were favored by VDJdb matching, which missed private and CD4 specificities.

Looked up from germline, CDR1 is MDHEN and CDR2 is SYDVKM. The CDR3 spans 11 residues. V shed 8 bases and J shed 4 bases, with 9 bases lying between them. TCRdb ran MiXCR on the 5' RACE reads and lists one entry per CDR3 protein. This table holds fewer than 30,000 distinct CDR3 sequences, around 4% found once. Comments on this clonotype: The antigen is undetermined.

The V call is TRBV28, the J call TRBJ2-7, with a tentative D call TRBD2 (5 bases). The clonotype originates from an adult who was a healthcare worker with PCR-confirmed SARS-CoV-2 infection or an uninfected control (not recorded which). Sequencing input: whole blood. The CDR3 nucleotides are TGTGCCAGCGGGAGCAGTTACGAGCAGTACTTC. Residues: CASGSSYEQYF.